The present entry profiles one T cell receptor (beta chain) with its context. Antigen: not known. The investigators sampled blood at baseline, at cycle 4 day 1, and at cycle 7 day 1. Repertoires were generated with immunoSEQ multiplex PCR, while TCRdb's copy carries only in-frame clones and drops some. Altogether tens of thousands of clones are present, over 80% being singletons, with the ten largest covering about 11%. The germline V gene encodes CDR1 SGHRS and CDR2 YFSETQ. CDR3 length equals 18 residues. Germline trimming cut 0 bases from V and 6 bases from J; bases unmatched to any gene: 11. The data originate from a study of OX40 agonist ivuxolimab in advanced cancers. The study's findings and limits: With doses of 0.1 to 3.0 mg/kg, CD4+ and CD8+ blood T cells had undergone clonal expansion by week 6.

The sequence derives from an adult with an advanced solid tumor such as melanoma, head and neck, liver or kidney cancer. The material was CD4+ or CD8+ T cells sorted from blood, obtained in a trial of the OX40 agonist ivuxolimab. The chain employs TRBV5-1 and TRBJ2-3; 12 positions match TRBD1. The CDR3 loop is CASSLVAPGTGGEDTQYF. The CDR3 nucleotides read TGCGCCAGCAGCTTGGTGGCTCCCGGGACAGGGGGCGAGGATACGCAGTATTTT.